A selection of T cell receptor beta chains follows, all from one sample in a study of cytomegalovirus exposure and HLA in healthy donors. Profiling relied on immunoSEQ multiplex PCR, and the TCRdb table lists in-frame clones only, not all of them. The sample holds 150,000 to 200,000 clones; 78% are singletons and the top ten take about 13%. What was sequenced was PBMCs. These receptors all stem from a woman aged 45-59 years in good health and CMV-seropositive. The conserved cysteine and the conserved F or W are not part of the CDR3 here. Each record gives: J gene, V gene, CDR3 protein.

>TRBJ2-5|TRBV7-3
ASSLTSGGAETQY
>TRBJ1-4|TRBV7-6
ASSLGSFGSNEKLF
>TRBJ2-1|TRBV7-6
ASSILAGGSYNEQF
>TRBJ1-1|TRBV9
ASSVGRVNTEAF
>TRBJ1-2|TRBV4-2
ASSQDRFLNYGYT
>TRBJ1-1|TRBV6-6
ASSYGGQGNTEAF
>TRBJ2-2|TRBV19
ASSIGGGANTGELF
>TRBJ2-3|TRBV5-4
ASSLIGRTGGSTDTQY
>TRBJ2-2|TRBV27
ASSLGGPNTGELF
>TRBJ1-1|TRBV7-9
ASSLRGDSEAF
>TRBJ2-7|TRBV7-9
ASSSGGFIDIHEQY
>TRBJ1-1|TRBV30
AWSAGGQGGTEAF
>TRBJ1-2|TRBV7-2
ASSYGQGEYGYT
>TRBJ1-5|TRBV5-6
ASSLVDRVEQPQH
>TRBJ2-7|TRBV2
ASSIRLTGSYEQY
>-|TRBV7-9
ASSFSGVWNEQY
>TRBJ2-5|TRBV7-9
ASQGYQETQY
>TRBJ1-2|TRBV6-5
ASSYSAGASEGYT
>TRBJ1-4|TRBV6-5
ASREQANEKLF
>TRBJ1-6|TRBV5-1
ASSLGARDNSPLH
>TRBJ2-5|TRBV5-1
ASSSSGTSQETQY
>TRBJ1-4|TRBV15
ATSRDLRGSDEKLF
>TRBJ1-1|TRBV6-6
ASSYRLQGNTEAF
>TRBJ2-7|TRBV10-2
ASSELAGLYEQY
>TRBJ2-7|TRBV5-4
ASSFDRGPNYEQY
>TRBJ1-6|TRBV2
ASGRAVFNSPLH
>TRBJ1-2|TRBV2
ASSADRRKYGYT
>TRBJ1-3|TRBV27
ASSSLTGFINTIY
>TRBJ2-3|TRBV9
ASSVASGGTDTQY
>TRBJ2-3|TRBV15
ATDSGLATDTQY
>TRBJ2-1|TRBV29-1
SNKDRLGEQF
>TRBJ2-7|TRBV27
ASSLDRTSGYEQY
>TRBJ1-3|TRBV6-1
ASDQASGNTIY
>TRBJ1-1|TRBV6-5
ASSQNRMNTEAF
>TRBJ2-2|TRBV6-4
ASSRSGATGELF
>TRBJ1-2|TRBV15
ATSRETANYGYT
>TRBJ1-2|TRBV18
ASSPGTDYGYT
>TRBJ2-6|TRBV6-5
ASSHGGKGANVLT
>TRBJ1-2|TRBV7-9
ASSYFGSGRGYT
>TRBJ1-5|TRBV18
ASSPMGRDQPQH